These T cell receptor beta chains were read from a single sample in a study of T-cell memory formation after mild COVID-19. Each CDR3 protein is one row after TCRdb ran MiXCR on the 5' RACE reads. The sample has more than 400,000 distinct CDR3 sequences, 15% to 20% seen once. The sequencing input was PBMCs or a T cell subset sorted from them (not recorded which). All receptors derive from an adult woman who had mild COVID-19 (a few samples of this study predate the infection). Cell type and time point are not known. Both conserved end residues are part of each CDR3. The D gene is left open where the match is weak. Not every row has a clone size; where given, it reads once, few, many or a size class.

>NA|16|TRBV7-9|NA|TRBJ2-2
CASSLPLGSNTGELFF
TGTGCCAGCAGCTTACCCCTTGGTTCGAACACCGGGGAGCTGTTTTTT
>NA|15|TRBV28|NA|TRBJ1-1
CASTRPTVMNTEAFF
TGTGCCAGCACCCGACCTACCGTCATGAACACTGAAGCTTTCTTT
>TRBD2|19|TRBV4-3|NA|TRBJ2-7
CASSQEARTSGAGYYEQYF
TGCGCCAGCAGCCAAGAAGCCAGGACTAGCGGGGCCGGATACTACGAGCAGTACTTC
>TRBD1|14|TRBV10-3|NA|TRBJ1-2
CAISEKGQGHGYTF
TGTGCCATCAGTGAAAAAGGACAGGGGCATGGCTACACCTTC
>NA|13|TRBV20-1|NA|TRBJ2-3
CSARRQGIDTQYF
TGCAGTGCTAGACGGCAGGGGATAGATACGCAGTATTTT
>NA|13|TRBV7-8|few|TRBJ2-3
CASSSRGLDTQYF
TGTGCCAGCAGCTCCCGGGGTTTAGATACGCAGTATTTT
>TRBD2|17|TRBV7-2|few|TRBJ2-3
CASSLGSGRAGSDTQYF
TGTGCCAGCAGCTTGGGTAGCGGGAGGGCCGGGTCAGATACGCAGTATTTT
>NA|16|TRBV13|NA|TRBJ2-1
CASSLGGVYPYNEQFF
TGTGCCAGCAGCTTAGGAGGAGTTTACCCCTACAATGAGCAGTTCTTC
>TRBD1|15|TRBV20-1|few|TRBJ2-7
CSARDREGGSSEQYF
TGCAGTGCTAGAGATCGGGAAGGGGGCTCTTCCGAGCAGTACTTC
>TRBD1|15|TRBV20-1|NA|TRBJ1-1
CSARDPRQGSTEAFF
TGCAGTGCTAGAGACCCGAGACAGGGGAGCACTGAAGCTTTCTTT
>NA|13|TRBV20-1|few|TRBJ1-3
CSAREAKGNTIYF
TGCAGTGCTAGGGAGGCGAAAGGAAACACCATATATTTT
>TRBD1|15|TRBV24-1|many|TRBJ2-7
CATSDPGQGAYEQYF
TGTGCCACCAGTGACCCCGGACAGGGGGCTTACGAGCAGTACTTC
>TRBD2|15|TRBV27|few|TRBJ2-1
CASSYQAGVRNEQFF
TGTGCCAGCAGTTACCAAGCGGGAGTCAGGAATGAGCAGTTCTTC
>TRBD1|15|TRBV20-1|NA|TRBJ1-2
CSAADREPPNYGYTF
TGCAGTGCTGCTGACAGGGAACCCCCAAACTATGGCTACACCTTC
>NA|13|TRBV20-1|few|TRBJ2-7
CSAPSGSYYEQYF
TGCAGTGCCCCATCCGGATCCTACTACGAGCAGTACTTC
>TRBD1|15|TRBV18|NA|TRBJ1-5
CASSPGTGGNQPQHF
TGTGCCAGCTCACCAGGGACAGGGGGCAATCAGCCCCAGCATTTT
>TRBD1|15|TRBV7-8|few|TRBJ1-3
CASSSIRGLGNTIYF
TGTGCCAGCAGCTCCATCAGGGGGCTAGGAAACACCATATATTTT
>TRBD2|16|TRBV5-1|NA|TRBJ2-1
CASSLATSGGTNEQFF
TGCGCCAGCAGCTTGGCTACTTCGGGGGGGACCAATGAGCAGTTCTTC
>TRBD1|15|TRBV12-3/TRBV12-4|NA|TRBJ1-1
CASSFFDRGNTEAFF
TGTGCCAGCAGTTTCTTTGACAGGGGGAACACTGAAGCTTTCTTT
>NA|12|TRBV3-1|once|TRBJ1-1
CASRTANTEAFF
TGTGCCAGCCGGACAGCGAACACTGAAGCTTTCTTT
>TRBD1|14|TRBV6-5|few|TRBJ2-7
CASRETGGALKQYF
TGTGCCAGCAGGGAGACAGGGGGAGCCCTTAAGCAGTACTTC
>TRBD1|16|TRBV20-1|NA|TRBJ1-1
CSARDRTGGLYTEAFF
TGCAGTGCTAGAGATAGGACAGGGGGATTGTACACTGAAGCTTTCTTT
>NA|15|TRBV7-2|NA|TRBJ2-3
CASSLGGQVLDTQYF
TGTGCCAGCAGCTTAGGGGGCCAGGTGCTTGATACGCAGTATTTT
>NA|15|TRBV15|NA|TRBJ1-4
CATSSRAGAAEKLFF
TGTGCCACCAGCAGCAGGGCAGGGGCCGCGGAAAAACTGTTTTTT
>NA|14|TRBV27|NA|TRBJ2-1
CASSDTGRYNEQFF
TGTGCCAGCAGTGACACCGGACGGTACAATGAGCAGTTCTTC
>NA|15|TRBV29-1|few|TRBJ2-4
CSVEADQVSKNIQYF
TGCAGCGTTGAAGCGGACCAGGTCTCCAAAAACATTCAGTACTTC
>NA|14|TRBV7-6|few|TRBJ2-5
CASRGVADQETQYF
TGTGCCAGCAGGGGCGTAGCGGACCAAGAGACCCAGTACTTC
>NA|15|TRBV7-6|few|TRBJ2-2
CASSSFKDSAGELFF
TGTGCCAGCAGCTCTTTCAAGGACAGCGCCGGGGAGCTGTTTTTT
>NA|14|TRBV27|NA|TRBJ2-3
CASTIGANTDTQYF
TGTGCCAGCACTATAGGGGCGAACACAGATACGCAGTATTTT
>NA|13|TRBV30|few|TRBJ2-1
CAWSVRRDGEQFF
TGTGCCTGGAGCGTACGCAGGGACGGTGAGCAGTTCTTC
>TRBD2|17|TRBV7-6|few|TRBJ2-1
CASSSTSSGGSYNEQFF
TGTGCCAGCAGCTCCACCTCTAGCGGGGGCTCCTACAATGAGCAGTTCTTC
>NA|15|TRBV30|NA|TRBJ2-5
CAWSRLATMKETQYF
TGTGCCTGGAGTAGATTAGCGACGATGAAAGAGACCCAGTACTTC
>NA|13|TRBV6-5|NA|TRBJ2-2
CASSYENTGELFF
TGTGCCAGCAGTTACGAGAACACCGGGGAGCTGTTTTTT
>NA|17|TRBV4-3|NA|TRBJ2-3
CASSQDFVRVITDTQYF
TGCGCCAGCAGCCAAGATTTCGTACGCGTTATCACAGATACGCAGTATTTT
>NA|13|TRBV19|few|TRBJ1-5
CASSDTRDQPQHF
TGTGCCAGTAGTGACACCAGAGATCAGCCCCAGCATTTT
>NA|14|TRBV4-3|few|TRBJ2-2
CASSLRDFTGELFF
TGCGCCAGCAGCCTCCGAGACTTCACCGGGGAGCTGTTTTTT
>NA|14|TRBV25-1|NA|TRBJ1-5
CASSPGANPQPQHF
TGTGCCAGCAGTCCAGGGGCCAACCCCCAGCCCCAGCATTTT
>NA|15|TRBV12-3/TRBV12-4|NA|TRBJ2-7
CASTLARDGSYEQYF
TGTGCCAGCACCTTGGCCCGGGACGGTTCCTACGAGCAGTACTTC
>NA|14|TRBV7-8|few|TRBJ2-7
CASSLDPAGGSQYF
TGTGCCAGCAGCTTAGACCCTGCGGGTGGGTCCCAGTACTTC
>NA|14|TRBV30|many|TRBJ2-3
CAWSTGPDFYTQYF
TGTGCCTGGAGTACGGGCCCTGACTTTTATACGCAGTATTTT
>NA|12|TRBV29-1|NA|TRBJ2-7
CSVVTTSYEQYF
TGCAGCGTTGTTACAACCTCCTACGAGCAGTACTTC
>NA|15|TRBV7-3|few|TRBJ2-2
CASGPPGRNTGELFF
TGTGCCAGCGGTCCTCCGGGTCGGAACACCGGGGAGCTGTTTTTT
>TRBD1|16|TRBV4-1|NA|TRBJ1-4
CASSQAQGATNEKLFF
TGCGCCAGCAGCCAAGCTCAGGGGGCAACTAATGAAAAACTGTTTTTT
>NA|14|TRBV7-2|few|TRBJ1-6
CASSLAGPGRPLHF
TGTGCCAGCAGCTTAGCAGGGCCAGGTAGACCCCTCCACTTT
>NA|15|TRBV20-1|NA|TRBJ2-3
CSARFGSRATDTQYF
TGCAGTGCTAGATTTGGGAGTCGGGCCACAGATACGCAGTATTTT
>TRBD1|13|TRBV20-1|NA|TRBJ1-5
CSAGQGLNQPQHF
TGCAGTGCCGGACAGGGGCTGAATCAGCCCCAGCATTTT
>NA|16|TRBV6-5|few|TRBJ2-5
CASSSPKRNRQETQYF
TGTGCCAGCAGTTCCCCTAAGCGAAACCGCCAAGAGACCCAGTACTTC
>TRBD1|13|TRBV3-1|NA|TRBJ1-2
CASSFARGPGYTF
TGTGCCAGCAGCTTCGCCAGGGGGCCTGGCTACACCTTC
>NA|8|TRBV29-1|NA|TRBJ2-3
CSVEGFYF
TGCAGCGTTGAGGGCTTTTATTTT
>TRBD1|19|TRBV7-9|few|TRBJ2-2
CASSSFRLFGQGHTGELFF
TGTGCCAGCAGCTCGTTTCGGCTATTTGGACAGGGACACACCGGGGAGCTGTTTTTT
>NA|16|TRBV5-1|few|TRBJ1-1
CASQDGGARSYTEAFF
TGCGCCAGCCAGGATGGCGGGGCGAGGTCCTACACTGAAGCTTTCTTT
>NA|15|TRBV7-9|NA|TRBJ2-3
CASSLWIRATDTQYF
TGTGCCAGCAGCTTGTGGATCAGGGCGACAGATACGCAGTATTTT
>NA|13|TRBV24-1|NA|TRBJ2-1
CATSEDSYNEQFF
TGTGCCACCAGTGAGGACAGCTACAATGAGCAGTTCTTC
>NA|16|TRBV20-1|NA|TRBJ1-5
CSATRGGTNSNQPQHF
TGCAGTGCTACACGGGGGGGGACTAATAGCAATCAGCCCCAGCATTTT
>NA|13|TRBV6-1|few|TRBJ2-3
CATNPGDGDTQYF
TGTGCCACCAATCCAGGTGACGGCGATACGCAGTATTTT
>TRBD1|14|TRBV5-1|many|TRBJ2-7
CASSPTGNSYEQYF
TGCGCCAGCAGCCCGACAGGGAACTCCTACGAGCAGTACTTC
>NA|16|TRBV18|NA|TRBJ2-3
CASSPPLLEFTDTQYF
TGTGCCAGCTCACCACCTCTACTAGAGTTCACAGATACGCAGTATTTT
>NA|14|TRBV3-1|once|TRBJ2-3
CASSTRREADTQYF
TGTGCCAGCAGCACCCGACGCGAGGCAGATACGCAGTATTTT
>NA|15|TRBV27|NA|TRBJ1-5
CASSPTGFSNQPQHF
TGTGCCAGCAGCCCAACAGGGTTTAGCAATCAGCCCCAGCATTTT